The 20 T cell receptor beta chains reported below all come from one sample, sequenced in a study of T cell responses to AZD1222 COVID-19 vaccine. Data came from immunoSEQ multiplex PCR; TCRdb stores just in-frame clones and leaves some out. Of approximately 90,000 clones listed, around nine tenths were seen once; the top ten hold approximately 11%. The material was peripheral blood, obtained on day 0 of AZD1222 vaccination. Receptor source: an adult in good health.

This chain links TRBV7-3 with TRBJ2-5, with 9 nucleotides matching TRBD2. Germline V gene sequence: CDR1 SGHTA, CDR2 FQGTGA. The CDR3 totals 15 residues. The junction had 9 bases not matched to a gene; V was cut back by 6 bases and J by 4 bases. Here the CDR3 reads CASSMSAGGVETQYF. The CDR3 DNA reads as TGTGCCAGCAGTATGTCGGCGGGAGGGGTAGAGACCCAGTACTTC.

This clone was recorded only once. The chain uses TRBV12-3 or TRBV12-4 and TRBJ1-1; possibly TRBD1 for D (5 bases). CDR3 length: 12 amino acids. The V end was cut by 3 bases, the J end by 11 bases, with 13 bases between. The CDR3 coding sequence is TGTGCCAGCAGTTTCACAGGTCTTAGGGCTTTCTTT. The encoded protein is CASSFTGLRAFF.

The V and J genes are TRBV2 and TRBJ1-6; 7 bases agree with TRBD1. The CDR3 length is 13 residues. The trim removed 7 bases at V and 10 bases at J, leaving 7 bases unmatched. Germline loops: CDR1 SNHLY, CDR2 FYNNEI. CDR3 loop: CASTGQGESPLHF. The CDR3 DNA follows: TGTGCCAGCACCGGGCAGGGGGAGTCACCCCTCCACTTT.

This rearrangement joins TRBV29-1 to TRBJ2-1; 10 bases line up with TRBD1. V lost 4 bases and J lost 0; bases outside the gene matches: 6. Looked up from germline, CDR1 is SQVTM and CDR2 is ANQGSEA. The CDR3 covers 16 residues. Here the CDR3 reads CSVVHRDRGSYNEQFF. DNA for the CDR3: TGCAGCGTTGTCCACCGGGACAGGGGCTCCTACAATGAGCAGTTCTTC.

The chain has TRBV12-3 or TRBV12-4 and TRBJ2-1, with D unclear. This CDR3 spans 13 amino acids. V shed 7 bases and J shed 0 bases, with 7 bases lying between them. CDR3 region: CASTVDSYNEQFF. The CDR3 region has the DNA TGTGCCAGCACCGTAGACTCCTACAATGAGCAGTTCTTC.

This chain uses TRBV3-1 (or the pseudogene TRBV3-2) with TRBJ1-2; D is uncertain. This CDR3 region has 15 residues. Germline V gives CDR1 LGHDT, CDR2 YNNKEL (reference sequence). Trimming shortened V by 2 bases and J by 7 bases, and 17 bases separated the two germline ends. The CDR3 DNA sequence: TGTGCCAGCAGCCAATCAGTTAAAATTAGTGGTGGCTACACCTTC. The encoded protein is CASSQSVKISGGYTF.

This chain links TRBV7-3 with TRBJ1-1, with D unclear. This CDR3 contains 14 residues. CDR1 and CDR2 (germline): SGHTA, FQGTGA. V was pared by 4 bases and J by 5 bases, with 14 bases between. DNA for the CDR3: TGTGCCAGCAGCTCCTCCGGACGGCTAACTGAAGCTTTCTTT. It is translated as CASSSSGRLTEAFF.

CDR3 coding DNA: TGTGCCAGCTCAGTAGCGGGAGGGGTCTTGAATGAGCAGTTCTTC. This encodes CASSVAGGVLNEQFF. V and J are TRBV18 and TRBJ2-1, with TRBD2 identical over 11 bases. Germline V gene sequence: CDR1 KGHSH, CDR2 LQKENI. With 5 bases clipped from V and 7 bases from J, the junction kept 7 bases outside the gene matches. CDR3 length equals 15 residues. The entire variable domain, with the rest obtained from reference TRBV18 and TRBJ2-1, is as follows: NAGVMQNPRHLVRRRGQEARLRCSPMKGHSHVYWYRQLPEEGLKFMVYLQKENIIDESGMPKERFSAEFPKEGPSILRIQQVVRGDSAAYFCASSVAGGVLNEQFFGPGTRLTVL.

The chain recombines TRBV13 with TRBJ2-4; TRBD2 aligns across 9 bases. The CDR3 loop spans 15 amino acids. CDR1 and CDR2 from the germline V gene are PRHDT and FYEKMQ (reference sequence). Trimming cost V 5 bases and J 8 bases; bases outside gene matches: 10. The CDR3 region has the DNA TGTGCCAGCAGCCTAAATGCGGGGGGGCCTGACATTCAGTACTTC. Encoded protein: CASSLNAGGPDIQYF.

The chain couples TRBV4-1 to TRBJ1-2; D gene uncertain. V lost 4 bases and J 6 bases, leaving 15 bases between the germline ends. The CDR3 totals 14 residues. Germline V gene data show CDR1 as MGHRA and CDR2 as YSYEKL. CDR3 DNA sequence: TGCGCCAGCAGCCGGGGAACGAGAGGGAATGGCTACACCTTC. Residues: CASSRGTRGNGYTF.

This chain connects TRBV6-1 to TRBJ2-1; D unclear. The germline gives CDR1 MNHNS, CDR2 SASEGT. V lost 0 bases and J lost 7, with 10 bases in between. The CDR3 is made up of 14 amino acids. CDR3 in DNA: TGTGCCAGCAGTGAAGCTGCCACCGTGAATGAGCAGTTCTTC. Its protein is CASSEAATVNEQFF.

The rearrangement links TRBV6-5 to TRBJ1-6; D not certain. This CDR3 has 16 amino acids. In germline, CDR1 is MNHEY, CDR2 SVGAGI. V was trimmed by 2 bases and J by 0 bases, leaving 8 bases between them. The CDR3 spells CASSYDTSSYNSPLHF. The CDR3 bases are TGTGCCAGCAGTTACGACACGAGCTCCTATAATTCACCCCTCCACTTT.

J is TRBJ2-2 and V is TRBV5-4; 16 bases agree with TRBD2. V trimming: 4 bases; J trimming: 6 bases; junction bases outside the gene matches: 3. Germline values: CDR1 SGHNT, CDR2 YYREEE (reference sequence). There are 16 residues in the CDR3. CDR3 sequence: CASSRGLAGGPGELFF. CDR3 DNA: TGTGCCAGCAGCCGGGGACTAGCGGGAGGGCCCGGGGAGCTGTTTTTT.

The V and J genes are TRBV29-1 and TRBJ1-1; no definite D call. Germline lookup yields CDR1 SQVTM and CDR2 ANQGSEA. CDR3 length: 12 residues. Trimming took off 4 bases at V and 4 bases at J, with 10 bases between the two ends. The CDR3 is CSVVPGSTEAFF. DNA for the CDR3: TGCAGCGTTGTCCCGGGGAGCACTGAAGCTTTCTTT.

V gene TRBV28 combines with J gene TRBJ1-2, with 9 bases that match TRBD1. The V gene end was trimmed by 7 bases and the J gene end by 1 base; junction bases not matched to a gene: 7. The CDR3 has 15 amino acids. CDR1 MDHEN and CDR2 SYDVKM come from the germline V gene. This chain's CDR3 is CASIRQGVYNYGYTF. In DNA, the CDR3 is TGTGCCAGCATAAGACAGGGGGTTTATAACTATGGCTACACCTTC.

V is TRBV7-7 and J is TRBJ2-3; 10 bases fit TRBD2. J gave up 5 bases and V 3 bases, and 2 bases lay outside the gene matches. The CDR3 loop spans 14 amino acids. Germline V gene lookup returns CDR1 SSHAT and CDR2 FNYEAQ (reference sequence). The CDR3 loop is CASSLSGRGDTQYF. The CDR3 DNA sequence: TGTGCCAGCAGCTTGAGCGGGAGGGGAGATACGCAGTATTTT.

V usage is TRBV14 and J usage is TRBJ1-1, with D unclear. The CDR3 loop spans 9 amino acids. V gave up 4 bases and J gave up 11 bases, with 5 bases separating them. CDR1 and CDR2 (germline): SGHDN, FVKESK. For the CDR3, the DNA is TGTGCCAGCAGCCCCCGCGCTTTCTTT. It translates to CASSPRAFF.

The sample holds a few counts of this clone. This chain joins TRBV7-3 and TRBJ1-4, with no clear D. Germline-derived CDR1 and CDR2 are SGHTA and FQGTGA. V was clipped by 4 bases and J by 0 bases, with 9 bases between them. The CDR3 sequence is 15 residues long. In nucleotides, the CDR3 is TGTGCCAGCAGCTCACTAGGTGCAACTAATGAAAAACTGTTTTTT. It yields the protein CASSSLGATNEKLFF.

The chain uses TRBV6-6 and TRBJ1-5; 10 bases fit TRBD1. V dropped 5 bases and J dropped 5; count of bases not matched to a gene: 9. There are 16 residues in the CDR3. Germline values: CDR1 MNHNY, CDR2 SVGAGI (reference sequence). The CDR3, as DNA: TGTGCCAGCAGTATTCAAACGGGGACAGGGGATCAGCCCCAGCATTTT. This codes for CASSIQTGTGDQPQHF.

The chain couples TRBV5-1 to TRBJ1-1; 9 bases line up with TRBD1. The CDR3 length is 16 residues. Germline V gene data show CDR1 as SGHRS and CDR2 as YFSETQ. The V and J ends lost 4 bases and 5 bases, in that order; junction bases with no gene match: 12. This CDR3 is CASSPRGQGLSTEAFF. CDR3 nucleotides: TGCGCCAGCAGCCCTCGCGGACAGGGGCTGTCTACTGAAGCTTTCTTT.